This entry features one TCR beta chain sequence. What it binds is unknown. The sample originates from a study of CD8 T cells in Susac syndrome. Broader study findings: The CD4+ T cell repertoires of Susac syndrome were found to show no clonal expansion.

The CDR3 covers 16 residues. V was shortened by 4 bases and J by 0 bases, with 14 bases between the two germline ends. Per germline, CDR1 SGHRS and CDR2 YFSETQ. An input of about 0.45 to 1 ug of RNA was subjected to reverse transcription using random hexamers. TCRdb re-called the immunoSEQ multiplex PCR reads through MiXCR, storing one row per CDR3 protein. The sample has over 150,000 distinct CDR3 sequences; roughly 95% are singletons. This clonotype originated in a human donor with Susac syndrome. Sequencing was done on a sample of CD4+ T cells from PBMCs. V and J are TRBV5-1 and TRBJ2-1, with D perhaps TRBD1 (7 bases). The CDR3 reads CASSAGGDSSYNEQFF. The CDR3 DNA reads TGCGCCAGCAGCGCGGGCGGGGACAGCTCCTACAATGAGCAGTTCTTC.